This T cell receptor beta chain was documented in a study of shared clonotypes between healthy human individuals (dated by TCRdb to the early 2020s). General notes on the study: The cohort included a few men and two women between 18 and 49 years of age. For each donor, three plates each were used for CD4 naive and CD4 memory, two plates were used for CD8 naive, and one plate was used for CD8 memory. To estimate repertoire size and how much clonotype sharing occurs between individuals, the study deeply sequenced the blood TCR repertoires of five healthy adults. Libraries were prepared and TCR repertoires were sequenced by different laboratories using diverse techniques, in order to increase sequencing depth and limit assay-specific biases. Between about 0.8 and 9 billion PBMCs per donor were obtained by leukapheresis.

The donors were healthy, HIV-negative adults who had no recently reported acute infections or vaccinations. Only Caucasian adults living in Nashville, Tennessee, USA were represented among the donors. CD4+ T cells were enriched by magnetic negative selection, after which naive cells were positively selected on CD45RA and the negative fraction was taken as the memory subset. Blood was collected by leukapheresis, and PBMCs were isolated by Ficoll-Histopaque density gradient centrifugation and then cryopreserved in liquid nitrogen vapor phase. Analytical flow cytometry was used to check the purity and quantity of each magnetically sorted T cell population. Genomic DNA was isolated from each sorted fraction and quantified by UV absorbance on a Nanodrop 2000c. Points on this clone: Its antigen remains undetermined. Base qualities are missing; no much larger clone stands one base away.

TCR CDR3 regions were amplified from genomic DNA by multiplex PCR using the deep immunoSEQ assay. Extracted genomic DNA from each cell subset was distributed evenly across all wells of several immunoSEQ 96-well plates, and each plate was treated as a replicate. Each replicate PCR for sorted subsets received roughly 0.2 ug genomic DNA, equal to about 30,000 T cell genomes. Purified libraries were measured with a Qubit 3.0 fluorometer, size-checked on a Bioanalyzer 2100, and measured again with the KAPA Library Quantification kit. Every immunoSEQ 96-well plate was sequenced on a separate single-read 150-cycle Illumina NextSeq 550 flow cell. The paper's processing steps were these. Because the immunoSEQ output held only junctional sequences and lacked quality scores, the filtering could not match the filtering applied to full-length reads. Sequences were annotated with PyIR, a Python wrapper for IgBLAST v1.9, and V/J genes and CDR3 were assigned using IMGT germline references. Reads were removed for weak V/J assignments (E-value above 1e-6), missing CDR3, stop codons, out-of-frame junctions, or ambiguous translated residues. A V3J clonotype was defined by an identical inferred V gene, J gene, and CDR3 amino acid sequence. To compute the percentage overlap between repertoires, the number of shared unique clonotypes was divided by the size of the smaller repertoire. RTK rarefaction, the Chao1 estimator, and Recon v2.1 estimates of unobserved clonotypes were used to assess repertoire richness. Generation probabilities were computed with OLGA for all TCRbeta clonotypes obtained by the gDNA method from four donors. Drawn from immuneACCESS, this table holds only the in-frame rearrangements with V and J called that TCRdb kept. Clones are partly lost; checked studies trace under half to an unresolved V gene and leave the rest unexplained. The D gene and trimming were derived from the DNA, and the V and J assignments and clone size from that table. Within this sample are 1 million to 1.2 million clones, with 70% to 85% of them counted one time only. The ten biggest clones cover 0.89% of the sample.

The CDR3 contains 14 residues, cysteine and phenylalanine counted. Of all the DNA, just the CDR3 is kept, 42 bases in frame from base 1. Trimming accounts for 2 bases at V and 9 bases at J, while the number of junction bases matched to no gene is 7. CDR1 and CDR2 are read off the germline V gene (reference sequence) as MNHNY and SVGAGI. The paper's findings and limits, for the study overall: Sampling was limited to blood, and TCR repertoires in tissue likely differ from TCR repertoires in blood. Approximately 5% of naive CD4, around 4% of naive CD8, approximately 2.2% of memory CD4, and roughly 0.4% of memory CD8 clonotypes were shared across a few donors. Estimated clonotype richness was generally larger for naive than for memory subsets. Compared with non-shared clonotypes, the clonotypes found in all four sorted-subset donors had higher generation probabilities. Rarefaction of sorted-subset datasets indicated incomplete sequencing despite the large sequencing depth. Pairwise subsampling indicated that sequencing depth was expected to affect the degree of clonotype sharing among donors. Because the study included only a small number of donors, the genetic and exposure-history diversity represented was limited.

This chain joins TRBV6-6 to TRBJ2-1; 7 nucleotides in the junction match TRBD2. This clonotype was obtained from a man aged 18 to 29 in good health. Some clones in this sample may be carry-over from other donors' samples. Sample: memory CD4+ T cells from PBMCs. The cell subset or site label, read with the paper, signifies: CD45RA-negative fraction. The DNA sequence follows: TGTGCCAGCAGTTACATTGGACTAGAAGGTGAGCAGTTCTTC. Its translation reads: CASSYIGLEGEQFF.